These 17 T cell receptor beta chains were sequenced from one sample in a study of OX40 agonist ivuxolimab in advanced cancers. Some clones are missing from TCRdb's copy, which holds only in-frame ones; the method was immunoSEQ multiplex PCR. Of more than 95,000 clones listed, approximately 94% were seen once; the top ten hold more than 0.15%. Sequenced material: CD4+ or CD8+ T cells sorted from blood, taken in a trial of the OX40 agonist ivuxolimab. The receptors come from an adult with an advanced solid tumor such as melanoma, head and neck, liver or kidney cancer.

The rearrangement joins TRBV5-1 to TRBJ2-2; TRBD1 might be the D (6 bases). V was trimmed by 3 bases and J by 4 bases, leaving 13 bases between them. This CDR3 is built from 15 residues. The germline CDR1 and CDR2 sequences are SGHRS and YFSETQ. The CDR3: CASSSQGQLTGELFF. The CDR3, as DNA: TGCGCCAGCAGCTCCCAAGGACAGCTCACCGGGGAGCTGTTTTTT. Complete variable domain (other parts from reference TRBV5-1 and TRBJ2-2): KAGVTQTPRYLIKTRGQQVTLSCSPISGHRSVSWYQQTPGQGLQFLFEYFSETQRNKGNFPGRFSGRQFSNSRSEMNVSTLELGDSALYLCASSSQGQLTGELFFGEGSRLTVL.

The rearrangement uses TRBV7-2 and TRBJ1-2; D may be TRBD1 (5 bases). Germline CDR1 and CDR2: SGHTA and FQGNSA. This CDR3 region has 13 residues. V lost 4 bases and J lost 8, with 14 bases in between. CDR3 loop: CASSSSGTRGYTF. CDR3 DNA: TGTGCCAGCAGCTCTTCCGGGACGAGGGGCTACACCTTC.

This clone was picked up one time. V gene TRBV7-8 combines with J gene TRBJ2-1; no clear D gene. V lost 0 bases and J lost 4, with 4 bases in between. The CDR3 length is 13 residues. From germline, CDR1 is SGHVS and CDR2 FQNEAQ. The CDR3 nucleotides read TGTGCCAGCAGCTTAGCGTTATACAATGAGCAGTTCTTC. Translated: CASSLALYNEQFF.

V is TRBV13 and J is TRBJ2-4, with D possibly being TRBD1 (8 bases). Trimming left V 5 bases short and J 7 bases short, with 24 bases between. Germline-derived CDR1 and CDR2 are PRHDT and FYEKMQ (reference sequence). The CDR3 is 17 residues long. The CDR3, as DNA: TGTGCCAGCAGCCCTTCCCGACAGGGGACTAATGGGAACATTCAGTACTTC. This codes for CASSPSRQGTNGNIQYF.

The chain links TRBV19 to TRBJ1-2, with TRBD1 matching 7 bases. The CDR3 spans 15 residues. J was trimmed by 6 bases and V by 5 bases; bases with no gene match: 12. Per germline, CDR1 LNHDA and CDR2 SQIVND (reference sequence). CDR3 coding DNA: TGTGCCAGTAGTGCCCCGAGACAGGGTAGGGATGGCTACACCTTC. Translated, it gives CASSAPRQGRDGYTF.

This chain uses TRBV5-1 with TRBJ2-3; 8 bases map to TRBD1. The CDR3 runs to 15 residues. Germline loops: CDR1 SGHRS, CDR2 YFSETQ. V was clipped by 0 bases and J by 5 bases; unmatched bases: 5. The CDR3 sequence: CASSLGQGAGDTQYF. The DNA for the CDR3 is TGCGCCAGCAGCTTGGGCCAGGGGGCAGGAGATACGCAGTATTTT.

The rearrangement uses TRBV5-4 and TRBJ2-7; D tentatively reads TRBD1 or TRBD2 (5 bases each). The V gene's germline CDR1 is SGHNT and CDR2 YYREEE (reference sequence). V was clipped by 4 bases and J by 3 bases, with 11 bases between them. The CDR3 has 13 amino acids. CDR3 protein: CASSDPRGYEQYF. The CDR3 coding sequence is TGTGCCAGCAGCGACCCGAGGGGCTACGAGCAGTACTTC. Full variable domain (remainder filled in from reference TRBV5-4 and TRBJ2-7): ETGVTQSPTHLIKTRGQQVTLRCSSQSGHNTVSWYQQALGQGPQFIFQYYREEENGRGNFPPRFSGLQFPNYSSELNVNALELDDSALYLCASSDPRGYEQYFGPGTRLTVT.

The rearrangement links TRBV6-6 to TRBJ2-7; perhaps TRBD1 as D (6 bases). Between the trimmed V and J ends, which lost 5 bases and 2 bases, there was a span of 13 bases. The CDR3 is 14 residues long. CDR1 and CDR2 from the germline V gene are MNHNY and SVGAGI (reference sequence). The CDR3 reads CASSGPGQTYEQYF. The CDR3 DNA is TGTGCCAGCAGTGGACCGGGACAAACCTACGAGCAGTACTTC.

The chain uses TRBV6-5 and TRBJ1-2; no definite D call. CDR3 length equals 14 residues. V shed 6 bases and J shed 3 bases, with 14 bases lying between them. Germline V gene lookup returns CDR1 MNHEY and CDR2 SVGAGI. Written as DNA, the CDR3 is TGTGCCAGCAGAAGATTCAAGGAGGACTATGGCTACACCTTC. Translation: CASRRFKEDYGYTF.

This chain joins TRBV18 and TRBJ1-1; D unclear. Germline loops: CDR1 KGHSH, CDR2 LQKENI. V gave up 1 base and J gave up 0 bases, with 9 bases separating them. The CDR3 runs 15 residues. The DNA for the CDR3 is TGTGCCAGCTCACCACAGCCGGTTATGAACACTGAAGCTTTCTTT. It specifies CASSPQPVMNTEAFF.

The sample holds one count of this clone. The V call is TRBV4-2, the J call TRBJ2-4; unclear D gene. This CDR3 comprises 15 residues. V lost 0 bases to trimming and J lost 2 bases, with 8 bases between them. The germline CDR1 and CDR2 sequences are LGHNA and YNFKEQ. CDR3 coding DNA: TGTGCCAGCAGCCAAGATGGACCGACCAAAAACATTCAGTACTTC. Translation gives CASSQDGPTKNIQYF.

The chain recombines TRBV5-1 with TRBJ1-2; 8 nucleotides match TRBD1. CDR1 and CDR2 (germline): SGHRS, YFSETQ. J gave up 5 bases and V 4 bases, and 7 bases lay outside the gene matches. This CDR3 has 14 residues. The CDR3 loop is CASSEGGQGYGYTF. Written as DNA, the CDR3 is TGCGCCAGCAGCGAAGGCGGACAGGGTTATGGCTACACCTTC.

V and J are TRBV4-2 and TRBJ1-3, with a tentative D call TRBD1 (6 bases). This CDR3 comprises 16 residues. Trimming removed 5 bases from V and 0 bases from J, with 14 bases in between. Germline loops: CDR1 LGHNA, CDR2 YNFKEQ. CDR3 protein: CASSLADRVSGNTIYF. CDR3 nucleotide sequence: TGTGCCAGCAGCTTGGCGGACAGAGTCTCTGGAAACACCATATATTTT.

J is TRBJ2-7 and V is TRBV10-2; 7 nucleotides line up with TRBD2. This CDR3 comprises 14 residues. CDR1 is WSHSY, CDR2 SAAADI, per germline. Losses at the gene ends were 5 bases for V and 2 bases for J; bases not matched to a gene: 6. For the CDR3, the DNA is TGCGCCAGCAGTACCGCGGGGGAGGCCTACGAGCAGTACTTC. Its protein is CASSTAGEAYEQYF.

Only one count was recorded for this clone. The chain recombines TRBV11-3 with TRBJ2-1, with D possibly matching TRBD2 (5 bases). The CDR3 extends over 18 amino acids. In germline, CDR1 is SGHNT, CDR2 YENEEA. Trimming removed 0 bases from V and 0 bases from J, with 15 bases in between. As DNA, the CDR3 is TGTGCCAGCAGCTTAGACCAGGCGGGCTCTTCCTCCTACAATGAGCAGTTCTTC. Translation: CASSLDQAGSSSYNEQFF.

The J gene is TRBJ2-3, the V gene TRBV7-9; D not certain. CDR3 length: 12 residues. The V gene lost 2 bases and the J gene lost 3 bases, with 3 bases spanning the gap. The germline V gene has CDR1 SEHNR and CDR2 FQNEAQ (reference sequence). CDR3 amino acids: CASSLITDTQYF. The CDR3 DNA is TGTGCCAGCAGCTTAATAACAGATACGCAGTATTTT.

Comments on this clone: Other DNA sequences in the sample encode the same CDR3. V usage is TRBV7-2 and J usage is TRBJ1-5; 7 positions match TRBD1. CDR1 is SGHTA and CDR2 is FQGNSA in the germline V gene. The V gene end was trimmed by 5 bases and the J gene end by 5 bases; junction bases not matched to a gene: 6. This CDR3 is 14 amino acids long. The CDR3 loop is CASSLRQGDQPQHF. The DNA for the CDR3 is TGTGCCAGCAGCCTAAGGCAGGGGGATCAGCCCCAGCATTTT.